The 14 T cell receptor beta chains listed next were all sequenced from one sample in a study of T cells in Graves' hyperthyroidism and ophthalmopathy. Researchers amplified the TCR beta CDR3 regions from RNA transcripts. Initially, a first-round RT-PCR of the TCR CDR3 employed the HTBI primer set. TCRdb redid the calling of the multiplex PCR reads with MiXCR, one entry per CDR3 protein. The sample has some 350,000 distinct CDR3 sequences, around 15% seen once. Material: blood. All receptors derive from a woman aged 40 to 50 with Graves' ophthalmopathy.

This clonotype came up a few times. The chain couples TRBV7-8 to TRBJ1-5, with D possibly being TRBD1 (6 bases). This CDR3 is 15 amino acids long. Trimming removed 5 bases from V and 7 bases from J, with 18 bases in between. The germline gives CDR1 SGHVS, CDR2 FQNEAQ. The CDR3 is CASSPYRTDSQPQHF. CDR3 sequence (DNA): TGTGCCAGCAGCCCATACCGGACAGACTCCCAGCCCCAGCATTTT.

The gene calls are TRBV20-1 and TRBJ2-3, with D uncertain. Deletions cut 3 bases from V and 6 bases from J, with 7 bases between. This CDR3 has 11 residues. From germline, CDR1 is DFQATT and CDR2 SNEGSKA (reference sequence). In DNA, the CDR3 is TGCAGTGCTAGGGCAATTGATACGCAGTATTTT. It translates to CSARAIDTQYF.

The chain uses TRBV5-5 and TRBJ2-7; the D gene is possibly TRBD1 (6 bases). The V end was cut by 4 bases, the J end by 2 bases, with 13 bases between. From germline, CDR1 is SGHKS and CDR2 YYEKEE (reference sequence). This CDR3 has 14 residues. As DNA, the CDR3 is TGTGCCAGCAGCCTAGGGAAGGGGGCCTACGAGCAGTACTTC. This encodes CASSLGKGAYEQYF.

Only a few counts were recorded for this clonotype. The gene calls are TRBV6-1 and TRBJ2-5; TRBD1 agrees at 7 bases. After removal of 11 bases from V and 3 bases from J, the junction contained 9 bases not matched to a gene. The germline CDR1 and CDR2 sequences are MNHNS and SASEGT. This CDR3 is built from 13 residues. CDR3 protein: CAVPGQIEETQYF. Here the CDR3 DNA reads TGTGCCGTACCGGGACAGATAGAAGAGACCCAGTACTTC.

This clonotype was found a few times. This sequence joins TRBV7-9 and TRBJ2-7, with D hard to call. Germline V lookup: CDR1 SEHNR, CDR2 FQNEAQ (reference sequence). V lost 3 bases and J 7 bases, leaving 10 bases between the germline ends. The CDR3 is 12 amino acids. The CDR3 coding sequence is TGTGCCAGCAGCTTTCCCCGCGGAGAGCAGTACTTC. This gives the protein CASSFPRGEQYF.

This clonotype was observed at least ten times. V and J are TRBV11-3 and TRBJ2-5; 8 positions agree with TRBD2. Germline V gene sequence: CDR1 SGHNT, CDR2 YENEEA. The CDR3 has 15 amino acids. The trim removed 5 bases at V and 1 base at J, leaving 6 bases unmatched. The CDR3 DNA reads TGTGCCAGCAGCCGTAGCGGGGCCAGCCAAGAGACCCAGTACTTC. It yields the protein CASSRSGASQETQYF.

This clonotype was counted many times. The rearrangement joins TRBV28 to TRBJ2-3, with D perhaps matching TRBD2 (6 bases). V was pared by 4 bases and J by 4 bases, with 12 bases between. The CDR3 loop spans 14 amino acids. Per germline, CDR1 MDHEN and CDR2 SYDVKM. The DNA for the CDR3 is TGTGCCAGCAGTTATTCGGGAGTTTCAGATACGCAGTATTTT. Its protein is CASSYSGVSDTQYF.

This clonotype was picked up many times. The V call is TRBV5-1, the J call TRBJ1-6; D not certain. The CDR3 contains 15 residues. Per germline, CDR1 SGHRS and CDR2 YFSETQ. Trimming stripped 0 bases from V and 4 bases from J, with 8 bases between. This chain's CDR3 is CASSLGAEYNSPLHF. The CDR3, as DNA: TGCGCCAGCAGCTTGGGGGCAGAGTATAATTCACCCCTCCACTTT.

This clonotype has a count of ten or more. The V and J genes are TRBV28 and TRBJ1-2; 9 nucleotides line up with TRBD1. In germline, CDR1 is MDHEN, CDR2 SYDVKM. Germline trimming cut 5 bases from V and 8 bases from J; bases unmatched to any gene: 6. The CDR3 contains 13 residues. The chain's CDR3 is CASSLRTGEGYTF. Here the CDR3 DNA reads TGTGCCAGCAGTCTCCGGACAGGGGAAGGCTACACCTTC.

The V gene is TRBV7-2, the J gene TRBJ2-4, with D possibly TRBD1 on 5 matching bases. Germline loops: CDR1 SGHTA, CDR2 FQGNSA. CDR3 length: 14 amino acids. V was clipped by 2 bases and J by 1 base, with 6 bases between them. DNA of the CDR3: TGTGCCAGCAGCTTAAAGGGGGCCAAAAACATTCAGTACTTC. Its protein product is CASSLKGAKNIQYF.

This clonotype was counted ten times or more. The gene calls are TRBV6-6 and TRBJ2-5, with 7 bases identical to TRBD2. The CDR3 loop spans 16 amino acids. V trimming: 0 bases; J trimming: 5 bases; junction bases outside the gene matches: 9. CDR1 is MNHNY, CDR2 SVGAGI, per germline (reference sequence). This CDR3 is CASSYSPSGNTETQYF. CDR3 DNA: TGTGCCAGCAGTTACTCTCCCAGCGGGAATACCGAGACCCAGTACTTC.

This clonotype was seen at least ten times. Here the CDR3 DNA reads TGTGCCAGCAGTACTAGCGGGAACACCGGGGAGCTGTTTTTT. This sequence encodes CASSTSGNTGELFF. The gene calls are TRBV6-1 and TRBJ2-2; TRBD2 aligns across 8 bases. The germline V gene has CDR1 MNHNS and CDR2 SASEGT. J lost 1 base, V lost 5 bases, and 0 bases had no gene match. The CDR3 spans 14 residues.

The J gene is TRBJ2-1, the V gene TRBV7-9; tentative D call: TRBD1 (5 bases). Per germline, CDR1 SEHNR and CDR2 FQNEAQ (reference sequence). The CDR3 has 14 residues. Trimming stripped 5 bases from V and 5 bases from J, with 13 bases between. Here the CDR3 reads CASSLSGPNNEQFF. The CDR3 coding sequence is TGTGCCAGCAGCCTCTCAGGGCCCAACAATGAGCAGTTCTTC.

The chain links TRBV6-4 to TRBJ2-1; no reliable D call. Looked up from germline, CDR1 is MRHNA and CDR2 is SNTAGT. This CDR3 is built from 16 residues. V gave up 2 bases and J gave up 0 bases, with 11 bases separating them. The chain's CDR3 is CASSDGLSGSYNEQFF. Written as DNA, the CDR3 is TGTGCCAGCAGTGACGGTCTATCAGGCTCCTACAATGAGCAGTTCTTC.